The clone carrying this T cell receptor (beta chain) was counted only a few times. No antigen is known for it. The sample is drawn from a study of cytomegalovirus exposure and HLA in healthy donors. Trimming removed 5 bases from V and 3 bases from J, with 8 bases in between. The CDR3 is made up of 12 amino acids. Germline CDR1 reads SGHTA; CDR2 reads FQGNSA. PCR primers comprised 60 Vbeta and 13 Jbeta primers. Generated by immunoSEQ multiplex PCR, the TCRdb table keeps only in-frame clones and is missing some. The top ten clones hold about 2.7% of a sample with roughly 200,000 clones, about 69% of them seen once. General observations from the study: The investigators catalogued 150 to 200 TCR beta chains as cytomegalovirus-associated. Relative to the approximately 680-donor mean, N-insertions were reportedly fewer in an Asian-associated ancestry cluster in a later analysis. A likely sequencing artifact accounted for one observed cluster of highly shared sequence variants.

Source material: PBMCs. The chain is built from TRBV7-2 and TRBJ2-7, with D possibly matching TRBD2 (6 bases). This sequence originates from a male donor in good health and CMV-seronegative. The CDR3 nucleotides are TGTGCCAGCAGCCCCGGGAGCTACGAGCAGTACTTC. It codes for CASSPGSYEQYF.